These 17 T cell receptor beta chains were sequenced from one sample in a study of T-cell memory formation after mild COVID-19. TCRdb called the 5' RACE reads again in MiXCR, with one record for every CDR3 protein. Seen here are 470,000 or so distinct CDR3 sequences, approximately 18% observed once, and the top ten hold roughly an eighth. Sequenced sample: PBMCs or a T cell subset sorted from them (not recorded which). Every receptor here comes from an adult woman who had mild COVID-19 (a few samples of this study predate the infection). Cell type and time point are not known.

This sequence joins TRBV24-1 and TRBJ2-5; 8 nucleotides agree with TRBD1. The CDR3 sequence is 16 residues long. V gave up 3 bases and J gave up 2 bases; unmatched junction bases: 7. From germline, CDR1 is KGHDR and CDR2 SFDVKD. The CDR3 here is CATSDQGQGIQETQYF. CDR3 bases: TGTGCCACCAGTGATCAAGGACAGGGAATTCAAGAGACCCAGTACTTC.

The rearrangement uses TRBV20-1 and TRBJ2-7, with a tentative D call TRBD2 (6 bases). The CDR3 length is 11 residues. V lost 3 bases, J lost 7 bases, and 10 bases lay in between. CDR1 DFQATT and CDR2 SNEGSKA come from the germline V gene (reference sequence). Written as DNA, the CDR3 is TGCAGTGCTAGTCTAGCGCGAGAGCAGTACTTC. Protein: CSASLAREQYF.

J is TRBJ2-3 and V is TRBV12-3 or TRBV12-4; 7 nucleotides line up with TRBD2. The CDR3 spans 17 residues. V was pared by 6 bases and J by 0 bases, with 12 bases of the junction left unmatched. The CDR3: CASRPSSSGPSTDTQYF. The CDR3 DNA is TGTGCCAGCAGGCCCTCGTCTAGCGGCCCTAGCACAGATACGCAGTATTTT.

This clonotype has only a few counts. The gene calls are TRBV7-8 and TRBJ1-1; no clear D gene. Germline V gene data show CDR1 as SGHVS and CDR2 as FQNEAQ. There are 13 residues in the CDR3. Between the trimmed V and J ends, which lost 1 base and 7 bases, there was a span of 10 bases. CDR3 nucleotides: TGTGCCAGCAGCTTAGTAGGGATGGTTGAAGCTTTCTTT. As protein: CASSLVGMVEAFF.

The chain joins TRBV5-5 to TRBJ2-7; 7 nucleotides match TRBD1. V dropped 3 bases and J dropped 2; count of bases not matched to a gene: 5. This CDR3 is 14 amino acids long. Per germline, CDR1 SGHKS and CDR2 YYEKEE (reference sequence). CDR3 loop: CASSSWTGAYEQYF. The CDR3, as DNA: TGTGCCAGCAGCTCCTGGACAGGCGCCTACGAGCAGTACTTC.

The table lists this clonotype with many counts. This CDR3 is CASSLDLLTIQYF. Here the CDR3 DNA reads TGTGCCAGCAGCTTAGATCTGCTCACAATTCAGTACTTC. This chain connects TRBV11-2 to TRBJ2-4; D remains unclear. CDR1 and CDR2 (germline): SGHAT, FQNNGV. The CDR3 spans 13 residues. The V gene lost 0 bases and the J gene lost 10 bases, with 10 bases spanning the gap.

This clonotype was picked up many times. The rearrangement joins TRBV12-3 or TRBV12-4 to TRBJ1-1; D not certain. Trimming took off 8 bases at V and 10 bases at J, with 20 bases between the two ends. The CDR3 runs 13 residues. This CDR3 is CASRPRGSERAFF. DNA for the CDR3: TGTGCCAGCCGGCCCCGGGGTTCAGAGAGAGCTTTCTTT.

As DNA, the CDR3 is TGTGCCAGCAGCCAAGGACTTAGACAGGGGGGAAACTATGGCTACACCTTC. Amino acid sequence: CASSQGLRQGGNYGYTF. The V call is TRBV3-1, the J call TRBJ1-2, with 9 bases identical to TRBD1. From germline, CDR1 is LGHDT and CDR2 YNNKEL (reference sequence). The V and J ends lost 1 base and 2 bases, in that order; junction bases with no gene match: 8. This CDR3 contains 17 residues.

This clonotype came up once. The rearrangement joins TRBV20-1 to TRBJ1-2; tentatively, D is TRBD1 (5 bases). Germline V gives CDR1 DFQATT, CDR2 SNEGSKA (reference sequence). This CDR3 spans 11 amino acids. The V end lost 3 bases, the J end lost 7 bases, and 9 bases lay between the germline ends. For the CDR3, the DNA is TGCAGTGCTAGTCGGGGGACTGGCTACACCTTC. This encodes CSASRGTGYTF.

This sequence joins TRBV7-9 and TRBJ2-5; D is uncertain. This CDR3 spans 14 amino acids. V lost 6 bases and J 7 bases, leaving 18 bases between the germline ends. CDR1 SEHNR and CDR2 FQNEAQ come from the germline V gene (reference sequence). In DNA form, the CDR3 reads TGTGCCAGCAGGGACCCTGGAGACCATGGGACCCAGTACTTC. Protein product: CASRDPGDHGTQYF.

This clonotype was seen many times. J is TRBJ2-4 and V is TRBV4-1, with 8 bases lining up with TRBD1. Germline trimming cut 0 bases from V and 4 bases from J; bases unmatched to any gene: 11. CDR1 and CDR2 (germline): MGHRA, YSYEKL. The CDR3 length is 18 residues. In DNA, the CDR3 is TGCGCCAGCAGCCAAGAACAGGCCAGGGGGCAGGTAAAAAACATTCAGTACTTC. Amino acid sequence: CASSQEQARGQVKNIQYF.

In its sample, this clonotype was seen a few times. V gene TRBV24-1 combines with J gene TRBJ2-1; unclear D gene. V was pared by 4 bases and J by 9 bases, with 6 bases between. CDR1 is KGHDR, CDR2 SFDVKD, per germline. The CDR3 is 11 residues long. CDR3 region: CATSELTEQFF. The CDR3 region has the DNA TGTGCCACCAGTGAATTGACTGAGCAGTTCTTC.

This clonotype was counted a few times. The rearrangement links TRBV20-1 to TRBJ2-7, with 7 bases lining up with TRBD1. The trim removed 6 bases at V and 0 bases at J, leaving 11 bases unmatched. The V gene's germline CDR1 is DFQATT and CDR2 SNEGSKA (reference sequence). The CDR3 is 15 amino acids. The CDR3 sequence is CSAGPEDRSSYEQYF. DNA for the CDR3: TGCAGTGCCGGGCCTGAGGACAGGAGCTCCTACGAGCAGTACTTC.

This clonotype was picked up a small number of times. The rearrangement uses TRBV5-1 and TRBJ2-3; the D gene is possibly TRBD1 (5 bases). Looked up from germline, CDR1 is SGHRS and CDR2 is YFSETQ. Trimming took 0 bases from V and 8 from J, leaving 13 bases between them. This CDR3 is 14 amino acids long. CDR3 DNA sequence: TGCGCCAGCAGCTTGGAACTAAGGGGTGGTACGCAGTATTTT. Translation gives CASSLELRGGTQYF.

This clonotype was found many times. In nucleotides, the CDR3 is TGCGCCAGCAGCCCCTCTAGCGGGGGGGGCACAGATACGCAGTATTTT. Its translation: CASSPSSGGGTDTQYF. The V gene is TRBV4-1, the J gene TRBJ2-3, with 12 bases matching TRBD2. Losses at the gene ends were 4 bases for V and 1 base for J; bases not matched to a gene: 3. The CDR3 is 16 residues long. Germline CDR1 is MGHRA and CDR2 is YSYEKL.

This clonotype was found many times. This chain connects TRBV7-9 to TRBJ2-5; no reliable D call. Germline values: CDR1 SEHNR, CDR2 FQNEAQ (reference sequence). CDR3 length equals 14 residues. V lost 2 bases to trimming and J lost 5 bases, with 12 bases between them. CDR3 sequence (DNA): TGTGCCAGCAGCTTACTCAACGCCGGGGAGACCCAGTACTTC. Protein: CASSLLNAGETQYF.

CDR3 nucleotide sequence: TGTGCCAGCAGGGACACAGGGGGGTCGGCAGAGACCCAGTACTTC. The encoded protein is CASRDTGGSAETQYF. The V call is TRBV7-9, the J call TRBJ2-5, with TRBD1 matching over 8 bases. J lost 4 bases, V lost 6 bases, and 10 bases had no gene match. Germline values: CDR1 SEHNR, CDR2 FQNEAQ (reference sequence). The CDR3 contains 15 residues.